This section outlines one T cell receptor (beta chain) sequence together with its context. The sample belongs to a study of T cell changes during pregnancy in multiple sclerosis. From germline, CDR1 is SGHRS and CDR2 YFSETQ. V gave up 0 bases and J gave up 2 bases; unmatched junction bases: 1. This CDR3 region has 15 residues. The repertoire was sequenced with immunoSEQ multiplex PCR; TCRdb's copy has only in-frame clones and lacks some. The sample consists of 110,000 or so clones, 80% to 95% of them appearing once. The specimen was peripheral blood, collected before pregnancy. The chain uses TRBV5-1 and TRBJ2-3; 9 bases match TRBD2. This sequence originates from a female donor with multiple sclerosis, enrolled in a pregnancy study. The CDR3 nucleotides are TGCGCCAGCAGCTTGGGCGGGAGGGCCACAGATACGCAGTATTTT. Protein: CASSLGGRATDTQYF.